There are many counts of the clone carrying this T cell receptor beta chain. V lost 1 base, J lost 5 bases, and 12 bases lay in between. Germline-derived CDR1 and CDR2 are SGHRS and YFSETQ. The CDR3 loop spans 14 amino acids. One entry per CDR3 protein results from TCRdb running MiXCR on the RT-PCR reads. Of almost 700,000 distinct CDR3 sequences in the sample, 14% were seen once. The sequencing input was memory CD4+ T cells from blood. V usage is TRBV5-1 and J usage is TRBJ2-5; the D is unclear. This sequence was found in a female donor in good health, serving as a healthy control. CDR3 bases: TGCGCCAGCAGCTTGATGGGCCCAGCGGAGACCCAGTACTTC. Protein sequence: CASSLMGPAETQYF.